A single T cell receptor (beta chain) is shown here with its context. These data come from a study of blood T cell repertoires in COVID-19. Authors' analysis steps: Amplifying reference gene primers gave estimates of nucleated cell counts. Assay: immunoSEQ multiplex PCR; the TCRdb copy retains only in-frame clones and omits some. V and J calls and clone size come straight from that table; D and trimming were deduced from the DNA. The sample comprises 150,000 to 200,000 clones, 86% of which are singletons, and less than 3.5% rests with the top ten. V dropped 5 bases and J dropped 4 bases, with 13 bases sitting between them. CDR3 length: 14 residues. Germline CDR1 is SGHKS and CDR2 is YYEKEE (reference sequence).

The TCR comes from a woman aged 25-40 years with active or convalescent COVID-19. The chain carries TRBV5-5 and TRBJ2-1; tentatively, D is TRBD2 (6 bases). Source material: peripheral blood. The CDR3 region is CASRTGESYNEQFF. The CDR3 DNA reads TGTGCCAGCAGAACGGGAGAATCTTACAATGAGCAGTTCTTC.